This TCR beta chain was identified during a study of human T cells and chemical hapten exposure (dated by TCRdb to the early 2020s). Concerning the study at large: For sensitization, 2% DPC in acetone was applied to a 2 cm by 2 cm area of upper inner arm skin. Weekly therapeutic DPC doses were additionally applied to the scalp of patients throughout the approximately 24-week study period. Patch testing was done on the upper back using Finn chambers containing 0.01% DPC, and results were scored after 6 days according to International Contact Dermatitis Research Group standards. The patient cohort, mostly female, included alopecia areata with under or over 50% scalp involvement, alopecia totalis and alopecia universalis. Libraries were pooled for sequencing, and per-sample TCR yields varied mainly because of small differences in library volumes within the pool. In alopecia patients, the study followed how the peripheral blood TCR repertoire changed in vivo over primary and secondary sensitization to diphenylcyclopropenone (DPC), a hapten. Blood samples were taken from patients before sensitization (week 0) and then at 2, 6 and about 24 weeks after DPC sensitization. Under 30 alopecia patients gave blood for TCR sequencing at one to four time points (pre-sensitization, 2, 6 and 24 weeks).

CDR1 KGHSH and CDR2 LQKENI are derived from the germline V gene. V is pruned by 0 bases and J by 1 base, leaving 2 bases of the junction without a gene match. There are 16 amino acids in the CDR3, from cysteine to phenylalanine inclusive. Just CDR3 DNA is preserved here, 48 bases in frame from base 1. The paper as a whole reports these results and caveats: Significantly more large CDR3 similarity clusters were formed by expanded TCRs than by pre-sensitization or healthy control sets, consistent with antigen-driven responses. DPC sensitization did not change how many TCRs were above 1 in 1000 frequency, and no evidence was found of alterations in global repertoire structure. Repeated subsampling changed both the strength of the expansion versus patch-test correlation and the threshold at which that correlation became significant. Patch test score was positively correlated with the number of PT1 expanded TCRs, with significance at thresholds 8, 16 and 32 but not at 4. Because every patient had alopecia, a presumed autoimmune disease, the patients' immune response might differ from that of healthy individuals.

Libraries were prepared through RACE. Data came from a NextSeq 500. During library preparation, unique molecular identifiers were attached to individual cDNA molecules so that TCRs could be counted quantitatively and reproducibly. For every blood RNA sample, sequencing covered both the TCR alpha and TCR beta chains. Processing in the source paper ran as follows. The median number of TCRs per sample was around 96,000, ranging from roughly 20,000 to 700,000. The Decombinator software suite was used to annotate V, J and CDR3 in the TCR reads. To make PS versus PT1 abundance plots, every sample was subsampled to the same number of TCRs (28,000). TCRs were defined as expanded if absent before sensitization and observed at least eight times at the 2-week time point. The raw public data were reprocessed by TCRdb itself: fastp quality trimming at Q25, MiXCR clonotype calling, in-frame beta chains only. Records with the same CDR3 protein are collapsed into one entry carrying the most frequent genes and DNA. TCRdb, not the authors, supplied the V and J calls. Recorded for this sample are about 80,000 distinct CDR3 sequences; about 9.4% of them occurred a single time. The leading ten clones occupy 1.4% of the sample.

According to the study, the label for this sample's time point signals: patch test 1, 2 weeks after DPC sensitization. This specimen's treatment or condition label, per the study, means: therapeutic diphenylcyclopropenone sensitization with weekly scalp DPC. At every patch-test visit, the blood draw took place before the patch test was put on. Eligible patients were aged 18 to 70, diagnosed with alopecia, deemed suitable for DPC therapy, and excluded if pregnant. Total RNA was extracted from unfractionated whole blood that had been collected in Tempus Blood RNA tubes. This clonotype was counted at least ten times. The target of this receptor is not known. Base qualities are not at hand, and no much larger clone is one base apart.

The sequence came from a woman between 50 and 59 years old with alopecia areata. Some clones in this sample may be carry-over from other donors' samples. This chain joins TRBV18 to TRBJ2-3; TRBD2 matches 9 bases in the middle. Sequencing was performed on whole blood, taken in connection with sensitization to the hapten diphenylcyclopropenone (DPC). The CDR3 in this case is CASSPPRLAGTDTQYF. The nucleotides read TGTGCCAGCTCACCACCGAGACTAGCGGGCACAGATACGCAGTATTTT.